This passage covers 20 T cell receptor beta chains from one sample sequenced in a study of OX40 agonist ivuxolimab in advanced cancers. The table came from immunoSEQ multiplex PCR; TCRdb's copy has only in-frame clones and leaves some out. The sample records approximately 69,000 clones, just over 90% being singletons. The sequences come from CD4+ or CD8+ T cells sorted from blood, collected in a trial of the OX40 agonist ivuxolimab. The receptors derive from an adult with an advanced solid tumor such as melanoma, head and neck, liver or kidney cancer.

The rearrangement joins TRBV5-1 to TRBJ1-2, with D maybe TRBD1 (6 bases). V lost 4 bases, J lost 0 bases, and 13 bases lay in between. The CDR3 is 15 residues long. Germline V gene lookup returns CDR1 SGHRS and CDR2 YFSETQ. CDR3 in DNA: TGCGCCAGCAGCCCCACGGACAGCACTAACTATGGCTACACCTTC. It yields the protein CASSPTDSTNYGYTF.

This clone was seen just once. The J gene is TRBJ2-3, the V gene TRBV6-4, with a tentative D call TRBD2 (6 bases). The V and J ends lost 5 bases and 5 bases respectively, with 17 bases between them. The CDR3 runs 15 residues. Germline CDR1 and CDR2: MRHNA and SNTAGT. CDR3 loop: CASSRDFTAGDTQYF. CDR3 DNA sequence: TGTGCCAGCAGTCGGGACTTCACGGCGGGAGATACGCAGTATTTT.

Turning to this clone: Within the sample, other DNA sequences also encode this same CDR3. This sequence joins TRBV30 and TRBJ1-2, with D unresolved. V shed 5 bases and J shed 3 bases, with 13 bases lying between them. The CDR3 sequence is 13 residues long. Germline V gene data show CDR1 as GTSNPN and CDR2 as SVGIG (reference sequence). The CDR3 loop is CAWDGQAHYGYTF. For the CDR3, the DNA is TGTGCCTGGGACGGGCAGGCTCACTATGGCTACACCTTC.

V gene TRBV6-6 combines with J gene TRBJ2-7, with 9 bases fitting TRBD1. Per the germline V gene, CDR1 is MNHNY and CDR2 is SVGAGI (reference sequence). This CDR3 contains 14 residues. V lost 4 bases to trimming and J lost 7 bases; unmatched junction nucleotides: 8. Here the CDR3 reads CASSFGQGPDEQYF. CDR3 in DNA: TGTGCCAGCAGTTTCGGACAGGGGCCCGATGAGCAGTACTTC.

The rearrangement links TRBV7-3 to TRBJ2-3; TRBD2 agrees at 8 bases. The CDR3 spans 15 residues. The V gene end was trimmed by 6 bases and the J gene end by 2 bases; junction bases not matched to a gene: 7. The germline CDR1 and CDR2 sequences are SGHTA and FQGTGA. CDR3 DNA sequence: TGTGCCAGCAGAGAACTAGCGGATAACACAGATACGCAGTATTTT. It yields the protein CASRELADNTDTQYF.

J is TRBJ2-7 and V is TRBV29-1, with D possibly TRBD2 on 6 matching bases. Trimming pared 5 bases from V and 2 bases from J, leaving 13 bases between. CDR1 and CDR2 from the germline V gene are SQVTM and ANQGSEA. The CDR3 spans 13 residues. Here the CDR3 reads CSVRRDFPYEQYF. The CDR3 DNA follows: TGCAGCGTTCGACGGGACTTTCCCTACGAGCAGTACTTC.

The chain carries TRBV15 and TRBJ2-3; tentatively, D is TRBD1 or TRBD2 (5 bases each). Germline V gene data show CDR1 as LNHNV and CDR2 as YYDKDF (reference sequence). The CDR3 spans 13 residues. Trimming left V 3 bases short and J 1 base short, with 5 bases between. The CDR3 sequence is CATSRGGTDTQYF. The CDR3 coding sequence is TGTGCCACCAGCAGGGGGGGCACAGATACGCAGTATTTT.

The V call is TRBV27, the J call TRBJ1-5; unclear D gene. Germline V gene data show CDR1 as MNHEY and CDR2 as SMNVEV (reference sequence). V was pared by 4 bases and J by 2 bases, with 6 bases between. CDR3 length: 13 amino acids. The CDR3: CASSSPGNQPQHF. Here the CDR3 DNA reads TGTGCCAGCAGTTCACCAGGCAATCAGCCCCAGCATTTT.

The CDR3 reads CSVGESSYEQYF. The CDR3 nucleotides are TGCAGCGTTGGGGAGTCCTCCTACGAGCAGTACTTC. The rearrangement links TRBV29-1 to TRBJ2-7; possible D gene TRBD2, 5 bases. The V gene's germline CDR1 is SQVTM and CDR2 ANQGSEA. Trimming shortened V by 4 bases and J by 0 bases, and 7 bases separated the two germline ends. The CDR3 totals 12 residues.

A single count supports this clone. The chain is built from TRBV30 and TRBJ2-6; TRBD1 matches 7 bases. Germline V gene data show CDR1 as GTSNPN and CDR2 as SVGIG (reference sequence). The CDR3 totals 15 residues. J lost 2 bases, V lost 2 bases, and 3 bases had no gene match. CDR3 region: CAWSHTGAGANVLTF. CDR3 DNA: TGTGCCTGGAGTCACACAGGGGCTGGGGCCAACGTCCTGACTTTC.

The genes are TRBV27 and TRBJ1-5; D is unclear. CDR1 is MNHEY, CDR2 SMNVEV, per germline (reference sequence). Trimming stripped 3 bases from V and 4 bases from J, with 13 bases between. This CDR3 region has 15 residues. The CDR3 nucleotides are TGTGCCAGCAGTTTCTCAGGCAACGGGAATCAGCCCCAGCATTTT. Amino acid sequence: CASSFSGNGNQPQHF.

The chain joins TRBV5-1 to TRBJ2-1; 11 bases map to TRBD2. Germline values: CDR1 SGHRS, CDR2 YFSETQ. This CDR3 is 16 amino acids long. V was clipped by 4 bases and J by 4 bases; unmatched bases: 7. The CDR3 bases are TGCGCCAGCAGCCTGAATAGCGGGAGGGGTTACAATGAGCAGTTCTTC. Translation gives CASSLNSGRGYNEQFF.

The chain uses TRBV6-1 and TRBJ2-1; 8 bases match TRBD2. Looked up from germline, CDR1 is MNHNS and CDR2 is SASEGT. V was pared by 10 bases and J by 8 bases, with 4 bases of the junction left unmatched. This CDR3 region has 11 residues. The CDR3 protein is CATGLVYEQFF. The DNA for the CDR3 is TGTGCCACGGGACTAGTTTATGAGCAGTTCTTC.

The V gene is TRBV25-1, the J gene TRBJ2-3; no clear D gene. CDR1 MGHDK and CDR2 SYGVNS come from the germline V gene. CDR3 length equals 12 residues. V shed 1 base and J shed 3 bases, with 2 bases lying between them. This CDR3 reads CASSELTDTQYF. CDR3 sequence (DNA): TGTGCCAGCAGTGAATTGACAGATACGCAGTATTTT.

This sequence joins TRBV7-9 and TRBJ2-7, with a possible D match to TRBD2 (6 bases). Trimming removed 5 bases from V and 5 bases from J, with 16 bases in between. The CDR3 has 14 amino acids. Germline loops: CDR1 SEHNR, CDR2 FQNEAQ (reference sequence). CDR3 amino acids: CASSRSGLPDEQYF. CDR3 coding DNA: TGTGCCAGCAGCCGATCGGGACTGCCAGACGAGCAGTACTTC.

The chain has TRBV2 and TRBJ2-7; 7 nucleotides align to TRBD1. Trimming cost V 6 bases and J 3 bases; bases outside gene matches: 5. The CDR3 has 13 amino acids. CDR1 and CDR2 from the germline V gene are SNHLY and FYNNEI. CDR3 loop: CASRRTGGYEQYF. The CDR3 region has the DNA TGTGCCAGCAGACGGACAGGAGGCTACGAGCAGTACTTC.

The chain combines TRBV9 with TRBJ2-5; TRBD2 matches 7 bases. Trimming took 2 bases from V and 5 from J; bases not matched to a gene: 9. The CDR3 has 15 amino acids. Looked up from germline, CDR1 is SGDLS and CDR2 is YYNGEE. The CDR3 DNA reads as TGTGCCAGCAGCGTTGGGACTATCGAGAGGGAGACCCAGTACTTC. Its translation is CASSVGTIERETQYF.

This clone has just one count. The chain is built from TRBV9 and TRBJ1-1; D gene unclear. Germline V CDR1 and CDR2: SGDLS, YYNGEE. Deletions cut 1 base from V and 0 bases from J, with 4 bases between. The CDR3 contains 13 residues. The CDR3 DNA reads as TGTGCCAGCAGCGTAAATGTGAACACTGAAGCTTTCTTT. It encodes CASSVNVNTEAFF.

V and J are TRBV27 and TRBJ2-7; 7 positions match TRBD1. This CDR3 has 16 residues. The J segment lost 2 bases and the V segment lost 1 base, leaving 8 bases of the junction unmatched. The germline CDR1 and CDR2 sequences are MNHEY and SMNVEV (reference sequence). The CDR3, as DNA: TGTGCCAGCAGTTTATTCACAGGGGCTAAGCCCTACGAGCAGTACTTC. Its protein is CASSLFTGAKPYEQYF.

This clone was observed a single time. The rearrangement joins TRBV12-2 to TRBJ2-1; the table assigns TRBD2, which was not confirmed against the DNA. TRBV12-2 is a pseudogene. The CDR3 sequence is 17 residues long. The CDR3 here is CASRLVNPGLAYYEQFF. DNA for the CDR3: TGTGCAAGTCGCTTAGTGAACCCGGGACTAGCTTACTATGAGCAGTTCTTC.